This T cell receptor beta chain was captured in a study of T cell responses to AZD1222 COVID-19 vaccine. Concerning this clone itself: As yet, its antigen is unknown.

The study, taken as a whole, reports: The span of vaccine-associated CD4 TCRs extended across spike, with dominance at 160-218 and 743-854.

Per the germline V gene, CDR1 is SGHRS and CDR2 is YFSETQ. Unmatched junction bases numbered 7, after V lost 4 bases and J lost 5 bases. The CDR3 spans 15 residues. Clones were sequenced by immunoSEQ multiplex PCR, and TCRdb holds only the in-frame ones, with some missing. This table holds approximately 150,000 clones, about 88% found once. The source material was peripheral blood, sampled on day 0 of AZD1222 vaccination. The chain recombines TRBV5-1 with TRBJ2-1, with TRBD2 identical over 9 bases. This clonotype was sampled from an adult in good health. DNA of the CDR3: TGCGCCAGCAGCCCTAGACTAGCGGCAAACAATGAGCAGTTCTTC. It specifies CASSPRLAANNEQFF.